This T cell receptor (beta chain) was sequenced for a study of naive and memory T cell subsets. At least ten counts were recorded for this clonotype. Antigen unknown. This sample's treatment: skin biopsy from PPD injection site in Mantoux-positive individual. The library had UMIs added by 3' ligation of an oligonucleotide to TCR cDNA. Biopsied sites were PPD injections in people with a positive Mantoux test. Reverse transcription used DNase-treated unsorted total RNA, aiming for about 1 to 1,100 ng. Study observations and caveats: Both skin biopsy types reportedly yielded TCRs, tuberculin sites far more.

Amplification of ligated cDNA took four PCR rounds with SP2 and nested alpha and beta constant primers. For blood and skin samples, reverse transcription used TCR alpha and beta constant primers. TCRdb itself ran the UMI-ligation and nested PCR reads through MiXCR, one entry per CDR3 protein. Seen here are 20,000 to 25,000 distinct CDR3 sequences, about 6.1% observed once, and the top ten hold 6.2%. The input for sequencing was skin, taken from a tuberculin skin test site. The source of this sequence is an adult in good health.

The CDR3 region is CSAIVLRTDTQYF. CDR3 nucleotide sequence: TGCAGTGCTATCGTTTTGAGGACAGATACGCAGTATTTT. The rearrangement links TRBV20-1 to TRBJ2-3, with unresolved D. The CDR3 has 13 amino acids. V was pared by 4 bases and J by 3 bases, with 11 bases between. Germline V lookup: CDR1 DFQATT, CDR2 SNEGSKA (reference sequence).